A single sample gave rise to the 10 T cell receptor beta chains below, sequenced in a study of T cells after somatic rescue of genetic block. Clones were sequenced by immunoSEQ multiplex PCR, and TCRdb holds only the in-frame ones, with some missing. Of under 15,000 clones listed, around three quarters were seen once; the top ten hold 20% to 25%. The material sequenced was peripheral blood mononuclear cells (PBMCs). All receptors come from a boy under 18.

The V gene is TRBV27, the J gene TRBJ1-4; 11 bases align to TRBD1. With 4 bases clipped from V and 4 bases from J, the junction kept 8 bases outside the gene matches. Germline assignment: CDR1 MNHEY and CDR2 SMNVEV (reference sequence). CDR3 length equals 17 residues. The CDR3 loop reads CASSSRDRGSFNEKLFF. Here the CDR3 DNA reads TGTGCCAGCAGTTCCCGGGACAGGGGGTCGTTTAATGAAAAACTGTTTTTT.

V gene TRBV28 combines with J gene TRBJ2-7; 7 nucleotides line up with TRBD2. The CDR3 has 13 residues. The germline V gene encodes CDR1 MDHEN and CDR2 SYDVKM. V was clipped by 3 bases and J by 3 bases; unmatched bases: 2. The CDR3 DNA sequence: TGTGCCAGCAGTTTGGGAGGGTTCTACGAGCAGTACTTC. Protein sequence: CASSLGGFYEQYF.

The V gene is TRBV6-7, the J gene TRBJ1-1, with 9 bases that match TRBD1. TRBV6-7 is reported as an ORF; its role is uncertain. The CDR3 is made up of 17 amino acids. J was trimmed by 10 bases and V by 0 bases; bases with no gene match: 15. The chain's CDR3 is CASSYSRDRESRGGAFF. The CDR3 nucleotides read TGTGCCAGCAGTTACTCGCGGGACAGGGAATCTCGAGGAGGAGCTTTCTTT.

This clone was detected a few times. The DNA of the CDR3 is TGTGCCAGTATGGAGAGGGGGGGCTACACCTTC. The encoded protein is CASMERGGYTF. This sequence joins TRBV19 and TRBJ1-2; perhaps TRBD1 as D (6 bases). The CDR3 extends over 11 amino acids. Per germline, CDR1 LNHDA and CDR2 SQIVND (reference sequence). Trimming took off 7 bases at V and 8 bases at J, with 11 bases between the two ends.

The chain employs TRBV6-6 and TRBJ2-5, with TRBD2 matching 7 bases. Unmatched junction bases numbered 8, after V lost 5 bases and J lost 5 bases. Looked up from germline, CDR1 is MNHNY and CDR2 is SVGAGI (reference sequence). This CDR3 is built from 14 residues. The CDR3 sequence is CASSPGLQGETQYF. CDR3 DNA sequence: TGTGCCAGCAGTCCGGGACTACAAGGGGAGACCCAGTACTTC.

The chain couples TRBV11-2 to TRBJ2-7; 7 nucleotides match TRBD2. V dropped 5 bases and J dropped 1; count of bases not matched to a gene: 5. The CDR3 contains 14 residues. Germline values: CDR1 SGHAT, CDR2 FQNNGV. The CDR3 region is CASSPLGGSYEQYF. The CDR3 nucleotides are TGTGCCAGCAGCCCGCTCGGGGGGTCCTACGAGCAGTACTTC.

This clone was counted only a few times. Written as DNA, the CDR3 is TGCAGTGCTCTAGTCTCCCCGGACAGGTTCTTC. Its protein is CSALVSPDRFF. The rearrangement joins TRBV20-1 to TRBJ2-1, with D possibly being TRBD1 (6 bases). Germline V lookup: CDR1 DFQATT, CDR2 SNEGSKA (reference sequence). Trimming cost V 5 bases and J 15 bases, with 17 bases left between them. The CDR3 consists of 11 residues.

CDR3 DNA sequence: TGCAGCGTGGGACCTTATCAGGGTAATACGCAGTATTTT. This codes for CSVGPYQGNTQYF. The gene calls are TRBV29-1 and TRBJ2-3, with D possibly being TRBD1 or TRBD2 (5 bases each). Between the trimmed V and J ends, which lost 6 bases and 7 bases, there was a span of 17 bases. CDR1 and CDR2 (germline): SQVTM, ANQGSEA. This CDR3 contains 13 residues.

The rearrangement uses TRBV2 and TRBJ2-5; 12 bases map to TRBD2. V lost 4 bases, J lost 6 bases, and 3 bases stayed unmatched. CDR1 is SNHLY and CDR2 is FYNNEI in the germline V gene. There are 14 residues in the CDR3. DNA for the CDR3: TGTGCCAGCAGTGGACTAGCGGGAGTCCAGACCCAGTACTTC. This sequence encodes CASSGLAGVQTQYF.

The V and J genes are TRBV28 and TRBJ1-4, with D hard to call. The CDR3 is 14 amino acids. The V end was cut by 3 bases, the J end by 0 bases, with 5 bases between. Germline V CDR1 and CDR2: MDHEN, SYDVKM. The CDR3 loop reads CASSLPSTNEKLFF. The CDR3 DNA reads TGTGCCAGCAGTTTGCCCTCAACTAATGAAAAACTGTTTTTT.